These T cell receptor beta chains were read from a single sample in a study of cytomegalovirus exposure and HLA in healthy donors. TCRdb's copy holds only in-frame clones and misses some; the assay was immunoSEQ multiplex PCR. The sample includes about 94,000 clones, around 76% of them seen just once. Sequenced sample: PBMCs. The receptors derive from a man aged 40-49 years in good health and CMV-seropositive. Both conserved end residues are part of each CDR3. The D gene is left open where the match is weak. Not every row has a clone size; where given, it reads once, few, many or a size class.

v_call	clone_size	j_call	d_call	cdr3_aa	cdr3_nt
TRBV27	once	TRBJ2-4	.	CASRVVAGGNIQYF	TGTGCCAGCAGGGTCGTGGCAGGGGGGAACATTCAGTACTTC
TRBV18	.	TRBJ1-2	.	CASSPGGAFDGYTF	TGTGCCAGCTCACCAGGGGGGGCATTCGATGGCTACACCTTC
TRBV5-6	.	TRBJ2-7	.	CASSLVDRSYEQYF	TGTGCCAGCAGCTTGGTTGACAGGTCCTACGAGCAGTACTTC
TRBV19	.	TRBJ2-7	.	CASSIDTGTYEQYF	TGTGCCAGTAGTATAGATACAGGAACCTACGAGCAGTACTTC
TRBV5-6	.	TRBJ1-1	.	CASSLGGNTEAFF	TGTGCCAGCAGCTTGGGCGGGAACACTGAAGCTTTCTTT
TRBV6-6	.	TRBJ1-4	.	CASKDRPENEKLFF	TGTGCCAGCAAAGACAGGCCGGAGAATGAAAAACTGTTTTTT
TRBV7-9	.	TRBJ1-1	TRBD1	CASRLGGEATEAFF	TGTGCCAGCAGATTAGGGGGCGAGGCCACTGAAGCTTTCTTT
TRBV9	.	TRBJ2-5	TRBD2	CASSVLGGTQETQYF	TGTGCCAGCAGCGTTTTGGGGGGGACCCAGGAGACCCAGTACTTC
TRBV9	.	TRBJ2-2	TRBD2	CASSVGLAGGVGELFF	TGTGCCAGCAGCGTAGGACTAGCGGGAGGGGTCGGGGAGCTGTTTTTT
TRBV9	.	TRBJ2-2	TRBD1	CASSPRDRVVDTGELFF	TGTGCCAGCAGCCCCCGAGACAGGGTTGTGGACACCGGGGAGCTGTTTTTT
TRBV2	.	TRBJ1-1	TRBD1	CASSLQGATEAFF	TGTGCCAGCAGTTTACAGGGGGCCACTGAAGCTTTCTTT
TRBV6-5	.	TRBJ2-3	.	CASSYGRGDTQYF	TGTGCCAGCAGTTACGGTAGAGGGGATACGCAGTATTTT
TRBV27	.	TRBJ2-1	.	CASSLSISGEPNNEQFF	TGTGCCAGCAGTTTATCGATTTCAGGGGAGCCCAACAATGAGCAGTTCTTC
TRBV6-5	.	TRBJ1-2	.	CASSFRVGDYGYTF	TGTGCCAGCAGTTTCCGGGTTGGTGACTATGGCTACACCTTC
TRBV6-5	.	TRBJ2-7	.	CASSNRAAGSYEQYF	TGTGCCAGCAGTAACAGGGCGGCCGGATCCTACGAGCAGTACTTC
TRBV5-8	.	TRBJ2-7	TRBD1	CASSFPLRTGAYEQYF	TGTGCCAGCAGCTTCCCCCTCAGGACAGGGGCCTACGAGCAGTACTTC
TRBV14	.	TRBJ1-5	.	CASSQEVGAGQPQHF	TGTGCCAGCAGCCAAGAAGTTGGGGCGGGGCAGCCCCAGCATTTT
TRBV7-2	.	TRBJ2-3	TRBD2	CASSLSSGGTDTQYF	TGTGCCAGCAGCTTATCTAGCGGGGGTACCGATACGCAGTATTTT
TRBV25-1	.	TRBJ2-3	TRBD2	CASSERTSGIPGTDTQYF	TGTGCCAGCAGTGAACGGACTAGCGGGATCCCCGGCACAGATACGCAGTATTTT
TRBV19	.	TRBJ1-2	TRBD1	CASSGVKTGEYGYTF	TGTGCCAGTAGTGGGGTGAAGACAGGGGAATATGGCTACACCTTC
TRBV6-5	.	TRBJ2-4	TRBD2	CASSIGGLAGHIQYF	TGTGCCAGCAGCATTGGGGGACTAGCCGGTCACATTCAGTACTTC
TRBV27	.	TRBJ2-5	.	CASSFQGRSTQYF	TGTGCCAGCAGTTTTCAGGGAAGGTCGACCCAGTACTTC
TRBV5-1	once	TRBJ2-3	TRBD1	CASSPGQGSDTQYF	TGCGCCAGCAGCCCAGGACAGGGTTCAGATACGCAGTATTTT
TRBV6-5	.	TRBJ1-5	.	CASSYSAGQPQHF	TGTGCCAGCAGTTACTCTGCGGGTCAGCCCCAGCATTTT
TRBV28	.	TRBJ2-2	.	CASSTWTGTSNTGELFF	TGTGCCAGCAGTACCTGGACGGGAACCTCGAACACCGGGGAGCTGTTTTTT
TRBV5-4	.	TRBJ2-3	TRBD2	CASSFGTSEDTQYF	TGTGCCAGCAGCTTCGGGACTAGCGAGGATACGCAGTATTTT
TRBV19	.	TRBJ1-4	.	CASSMNGVFNEKLFF	TGTGCCAGTAGTATGAACGGAGTGTTTAATGAAAAACTGTTTTTT
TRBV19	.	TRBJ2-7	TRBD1	CASTQGDRIYEQYF	TGTGCCAGTACCCAGGGGGACAGGATCTACGAGCAGTACTTC
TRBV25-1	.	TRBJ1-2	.	CASRQQGYDGYTF	TGTGCCAGCAGACAGCAGGGATACGATGGCTACACCTTC
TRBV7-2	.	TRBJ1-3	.	CASSEGPFRGNTIYF	TGTGCCAGCAGCGAGGGCCCTTTTAGGGGAAACACCATATATTTT
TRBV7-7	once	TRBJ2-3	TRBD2	CASSTTSAADTQYF	TGTGCTAGCAGCACAACTAGCGCTGCAGATACGCAGTATTTT
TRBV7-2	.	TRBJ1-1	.	CASSLAGVNTEAFF	TGTGCCAGCAGCTTAGCAGGGGTGAACACTGAAGCTTTCTTT
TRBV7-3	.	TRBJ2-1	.	CASSFSGSYNEQFF	TGTGCCAGCAGCTTCTCAGGGTCCTACAATGAGCAGTTCTTC
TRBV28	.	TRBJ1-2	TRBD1	CASSLPGTADYGYTF	TGTGCCAGCAGTTTGCCCGGGACAGCGGACTATGGCTACACCTTC
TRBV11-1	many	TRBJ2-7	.	CASSGEAFEQYF	TGTGCCAGCAGCGGGGAGGCGTTCGAGCAGTACTTC
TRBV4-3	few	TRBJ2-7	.	CASSQNFGEQYF	TGCGCCAGCAGCCAGAACTTTGGCGAGCAGTACTTC
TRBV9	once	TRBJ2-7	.	CASSVGGRNSYEQYF	TGTGCCAGCAGCGTAGGTGGCAGGAACTCCTACGAGCAGTACTTC
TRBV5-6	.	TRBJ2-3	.	CASSLGAAVISTDTQYF	TGTGCCAGCAGCTTGGGAGCAGCGGTGATTAGCACAGATACGCAGTATTTT
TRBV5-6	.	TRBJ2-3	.	CASSVLGGGLEDTQYF	TGTGCCAGCAGCGTTCTTGGGGGGGGGCTGGAAGATACGCAGTATTTT